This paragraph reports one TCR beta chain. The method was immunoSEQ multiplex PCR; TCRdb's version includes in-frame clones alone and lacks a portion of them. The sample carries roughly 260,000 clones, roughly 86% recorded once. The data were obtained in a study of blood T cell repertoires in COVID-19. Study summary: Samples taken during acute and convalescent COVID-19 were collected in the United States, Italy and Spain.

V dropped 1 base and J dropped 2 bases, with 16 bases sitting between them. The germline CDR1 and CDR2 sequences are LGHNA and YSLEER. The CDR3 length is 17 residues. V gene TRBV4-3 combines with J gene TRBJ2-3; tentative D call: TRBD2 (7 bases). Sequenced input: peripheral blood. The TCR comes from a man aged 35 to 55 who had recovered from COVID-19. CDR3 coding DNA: TGCGCCAGCAGCCAAGTATACGGGGGGCGATTCACAGATACGCAGTATTTT. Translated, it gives CASSQVYGGRFTDTQYF.